This T cell receptor beta chain was profiled in a study of cytomegalovirus exposure and HLA in healthy donors. V shed 2 bases, J shed 4 bases, and the junction held 5 bases outside the gene matches. The CDR3 has 15 residues. CDR1 and CDR2 (germline): SGDLS, YYNGEE. Each donor was nominally healthy when sampled (though unrecorded immune exposures were likely). For this clone: Its antigen is not known. This same CDR3 is encoded by further DNA sequences in the sample.

Study results and limitations: Some V segments, including TRBV6-2 and TRBV6-3, were excluded as indistinguishable. Overall, approximately 180 TCR beta chains were annotated as cytomegalovirus-associated. Fewer N-insertions (relative to the approximately 700-donor mean) were reportedly seen in an Asian-associated ancestry cluster in a later analysis.

PCR employed 60 Vbeta and 13 Jbeta primers. Assay: immunoSEQ multiplex PCR; the TCRdb copy retains only in-frame clones and omits some. The sample includes about 170,000 clones, 85% of them seen just once. The source is a man aged 25-45 years in good health and CMV-seropositive. The chain couples TRBV9 to TRBJ2-1, with 8 nucleotides matching TRBD2. Sequencing was carried out using PBMCs. The CDR3 sequence: CASSVAGTSYNEQFF. The CDR3 DNA reads as TGTGCCAGCAGCGTTGCCGGGACTAGTTACAATGAGCAGTTCTTC.